This T cell receptor beta chain is drawn from a study of control samples from healthy donors and cancer patients. The junction had 10 bases not matched to a gene; V was cut back by 4 bases and J by 3 bases. CDR3 length equals 17 residues. Germline CDR1 is SGDLS and CDR2 is YYNGEE. TCRdb keeps only in-frame clones here, not all; method: immunoSEQ multiplex PCR. This table holds 21,000 or so clones, more than 80% found once. In this sample, this clone turned up a few times. The clonotype comes from a man in his sixties with head and neck cancer. The V call is TRBV9, the J call TRBJ1-3, with 10 bases that match TRBD1. Input material: PBMCs. The CDR3 nucleotides read TGTGCCAGCAGCCTCCGGACAGGGGGAGCCGATGGAAACACCATATATTTT. Protein sequence: CASSLRTGGADGNTIYF.